This entry features one TCR beta chain sequence. This record belongs to a study of T cell changes during pregnancy in multiple sclerosis. The ends were cut back, 0 bases at V and 9 bases at J, with 13 bases in the middle. CDR3 size: 14 residues. CDR1 is SGDLS, CDR2 YYNGEE, per germline. The protocol was immunoSEQ multiplex PCR, while the TCRdb copy is restricted to in-frame clones and leaves out a portion. The sample has tens of thousands of clones, around 93% seen once; the top ten hold over 0.55%. The clonotype was recovered from a female donor with multiple sclerosis, enrolled in a pregnancy study. The chain joins TRBV9 to TRBJ2-1; possible D gene TRBD2, 6 bases. The sequencing used CD4+ T cells from peripheral blood mononuclear cells, collected after pregnancy. The CDR3 sequence: CASSVGWGVSEQFF. CDR3 nucleotides: TGTGCCAGCAGCGTAGGATGGGGGGTTTCTGAGCAGTTCTTC.